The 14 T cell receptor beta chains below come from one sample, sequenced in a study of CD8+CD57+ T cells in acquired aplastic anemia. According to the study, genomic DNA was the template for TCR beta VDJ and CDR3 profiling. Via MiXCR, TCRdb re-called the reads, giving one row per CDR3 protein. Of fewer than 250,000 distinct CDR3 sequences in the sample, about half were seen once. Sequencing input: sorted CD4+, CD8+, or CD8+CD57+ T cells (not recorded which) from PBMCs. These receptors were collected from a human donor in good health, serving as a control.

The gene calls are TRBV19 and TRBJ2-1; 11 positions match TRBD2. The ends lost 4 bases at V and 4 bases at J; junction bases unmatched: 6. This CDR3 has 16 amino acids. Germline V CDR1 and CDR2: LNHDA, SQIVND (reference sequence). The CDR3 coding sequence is TGTGCCAGTAGTAATAGCGGGGGGGCCTTGTACAATGAGCAGTTCTTC. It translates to CASSNSGGALYNEQFF.

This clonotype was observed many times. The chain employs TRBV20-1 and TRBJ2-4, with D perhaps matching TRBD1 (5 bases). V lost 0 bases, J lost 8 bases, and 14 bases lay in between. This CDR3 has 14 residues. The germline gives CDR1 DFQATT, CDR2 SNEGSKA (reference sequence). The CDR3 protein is CSARDLRGSDIQYF. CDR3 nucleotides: TGCAGTGCTAGAGATCTAAGGGGCTCGGACATTCAGTACTTC.

This chain's CDR3 is CASSFPGPADEQYF. The DNA of the CDR3 is TGTGCCAGCAGCTTCCCAGGGCCGGCGGACGAGCAGTACTTC. The chain recombines TRBV11-2 with TRBJ2-7; the D gene is possibly TRBD1 (5 bases). The CDR3 runs 14 residues. Germline CDR1 and CDR2: SGHAT and FQNNGV. V was pared by 3 bases and J by 5 bases, with 14 bases between.

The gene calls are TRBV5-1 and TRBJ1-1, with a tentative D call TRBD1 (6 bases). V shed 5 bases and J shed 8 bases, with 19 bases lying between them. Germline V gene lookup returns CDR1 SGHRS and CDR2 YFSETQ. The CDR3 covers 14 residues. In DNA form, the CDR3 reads TGCGCCAGCAGAGAGGGACCGGGGGCCGGCGAAGCTTTCTTT. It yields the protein CASREGPGAGEAFF.

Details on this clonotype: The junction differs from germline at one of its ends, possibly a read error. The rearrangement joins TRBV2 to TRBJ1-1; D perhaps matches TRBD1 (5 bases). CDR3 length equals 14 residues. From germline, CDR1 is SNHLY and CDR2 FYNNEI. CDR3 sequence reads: CASSPGHWETEAFF. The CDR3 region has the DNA TGCGCCAGCAGTCCAGGGCATTGGGAGACTGAAGCTTTCTTT.

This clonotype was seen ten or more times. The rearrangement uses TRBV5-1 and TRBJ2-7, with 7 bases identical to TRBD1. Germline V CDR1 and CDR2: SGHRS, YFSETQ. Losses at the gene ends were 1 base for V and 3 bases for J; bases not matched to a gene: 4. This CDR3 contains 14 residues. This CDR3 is CASSLLAGGYEQYF. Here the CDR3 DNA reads TGCGCCAGCAGCTTGCTGGCAGGGGGCTACGAGCAGTACTTC.

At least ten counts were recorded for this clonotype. This CDR3 is CSASKNTNYGYTF. The CDR3 bases are TGCAGTGCTAGTAAGAACACTAACTATGGCTACACCTTC. The chain has TRBV20-1 and TRBJ1-2; no clear D gene. This CDR3 region has 13 residues. Germline CDR1 DFQATT, CDR2 SNEGSKA (reference sequence). Trimming removed 3 bases at V and 0 bases at J, with 8 bases between.

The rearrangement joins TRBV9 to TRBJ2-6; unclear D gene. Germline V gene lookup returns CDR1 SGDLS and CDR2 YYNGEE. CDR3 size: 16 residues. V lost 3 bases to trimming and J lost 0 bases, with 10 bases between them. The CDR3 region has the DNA TGTGCCAGCAGCGACGCTCTAAGCTCTGGGGCCAACGTCCTGACTTTC. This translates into CASSDALSSGANVLTF.

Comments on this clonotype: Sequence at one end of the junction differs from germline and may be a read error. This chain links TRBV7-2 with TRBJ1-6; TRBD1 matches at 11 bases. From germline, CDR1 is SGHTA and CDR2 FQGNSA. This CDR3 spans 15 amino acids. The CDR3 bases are TGTGTCAGCAGCTTTGGGACAGGGGGTCTTTCACCCCTCCACTTT. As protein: CVSSFGTGGLSPLHF.

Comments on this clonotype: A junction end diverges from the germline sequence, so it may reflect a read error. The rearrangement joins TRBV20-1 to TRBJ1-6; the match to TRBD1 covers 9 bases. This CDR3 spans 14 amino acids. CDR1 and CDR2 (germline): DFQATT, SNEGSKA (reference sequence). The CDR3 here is CSAKPGQGNSPPHF. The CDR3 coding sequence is TGCAGCGCAAAGCCGGGACAGGGCAACTCACCCCCCCACTTT.

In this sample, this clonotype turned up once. CDR3 DNA: TGTGCCAGCAGCTTTGGGACAGATAATTCACCCCTCCACTTT. Translation gives CASSFGTDNSPLHF. V and J are TRBV7-2 and TRBJ1-6; 7 nucleotides agree with TRBD1. The germline gives CDR1 SGHTA, CDR2 FQGNSA. The V gene end was trimmed by 3 bases and the J gene end by 5 bases; junction bases not matched to a gene: 1. This CDR3 has 14 amino acids.

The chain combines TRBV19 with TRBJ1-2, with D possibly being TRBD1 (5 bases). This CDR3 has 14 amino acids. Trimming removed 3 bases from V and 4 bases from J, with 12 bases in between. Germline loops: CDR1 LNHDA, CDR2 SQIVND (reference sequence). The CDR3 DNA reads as TGTGCCAGTAGTATCCCAGGGAATAGCTATGGCTACACCTTC. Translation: CASSIPGNSYGYTF. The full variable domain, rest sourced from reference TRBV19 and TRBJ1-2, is DGGITQSPKYLFRKEGQNVTLSCEQNLNHDAMYWYRQDPGQGLRLIYYSQIVNDFQKGDIAEGYSVSREKKESFPLTVTSAQKNPTAFYLCASSIPGNSYGYTFGSGTRLTVV.

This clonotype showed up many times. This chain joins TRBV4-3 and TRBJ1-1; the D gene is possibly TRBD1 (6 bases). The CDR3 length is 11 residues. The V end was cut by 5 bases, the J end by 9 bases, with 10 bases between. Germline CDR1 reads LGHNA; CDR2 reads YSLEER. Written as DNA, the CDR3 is TGCGCCAGCAGCAGGGGGACAAAAGCTTTCTTT. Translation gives CASSRGTKAFF.

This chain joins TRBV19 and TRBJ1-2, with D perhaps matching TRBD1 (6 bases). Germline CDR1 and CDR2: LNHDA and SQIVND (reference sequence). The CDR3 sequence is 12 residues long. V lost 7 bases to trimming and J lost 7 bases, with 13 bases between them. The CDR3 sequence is CASNPGESGYTF. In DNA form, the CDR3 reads TGTGCCAGTAATCCAGGGGAGAGTGGCTACACCTTC.